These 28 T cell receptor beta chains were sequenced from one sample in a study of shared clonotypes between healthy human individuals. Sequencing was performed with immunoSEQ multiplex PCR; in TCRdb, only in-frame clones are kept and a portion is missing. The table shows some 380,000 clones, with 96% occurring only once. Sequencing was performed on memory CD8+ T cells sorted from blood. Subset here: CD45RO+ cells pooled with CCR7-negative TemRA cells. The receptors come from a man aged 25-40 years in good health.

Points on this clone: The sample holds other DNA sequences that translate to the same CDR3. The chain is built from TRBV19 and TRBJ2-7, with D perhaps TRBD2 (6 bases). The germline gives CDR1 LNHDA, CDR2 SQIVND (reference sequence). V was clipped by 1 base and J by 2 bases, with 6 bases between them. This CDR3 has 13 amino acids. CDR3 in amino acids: CASSIAGAYEQYF. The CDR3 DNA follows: TGTGCCAGTAGTATAGCGGGAGCCTACGAGCAGTACTTC.

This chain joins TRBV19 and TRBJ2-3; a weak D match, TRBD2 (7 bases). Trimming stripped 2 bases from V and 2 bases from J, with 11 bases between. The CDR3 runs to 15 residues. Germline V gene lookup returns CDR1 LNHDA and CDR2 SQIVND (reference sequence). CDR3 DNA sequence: TGTGCCAGTAGTATACCGGGGGGCGACACAGATACGCAGTATTTT. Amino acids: CASSIPGGDTDTQYF. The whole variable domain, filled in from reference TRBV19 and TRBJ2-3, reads DGGITQSPKYLFRKEGQNVTLSCEQNLNHDAMYWYRQDPGQGLRLIYYSQIVNDFQKGDIAEGYSVSREKKESFPLTVTSAQKNPTAFYLCASSIPGGDTDTQYFGPGTRLTVL.

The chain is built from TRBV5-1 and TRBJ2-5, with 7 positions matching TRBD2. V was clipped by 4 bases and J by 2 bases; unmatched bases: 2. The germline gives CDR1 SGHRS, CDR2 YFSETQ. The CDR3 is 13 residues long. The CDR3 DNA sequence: TGCGCCAGCAGCCCCGGGAGGCAAGAGACCCAGTACTTC. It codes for CASSPGRQETQYF.

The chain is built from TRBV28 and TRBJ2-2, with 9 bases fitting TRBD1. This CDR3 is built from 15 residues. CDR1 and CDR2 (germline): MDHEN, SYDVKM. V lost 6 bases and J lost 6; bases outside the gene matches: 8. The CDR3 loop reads CASSPDRGGSGELFF. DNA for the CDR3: TGTGCCAGCAGCCCGGACAGGGGAGGGTCCGGGGAGCTGTTTTTT.

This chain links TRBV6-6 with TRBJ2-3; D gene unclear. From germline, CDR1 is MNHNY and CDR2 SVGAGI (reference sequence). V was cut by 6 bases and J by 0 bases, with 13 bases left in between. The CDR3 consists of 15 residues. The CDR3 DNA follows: TGTGCCAGCAGATCAGGTGTTTCTAGCACAGATACGCAGTATTTT. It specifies CASRSGVSSTDTQYF.

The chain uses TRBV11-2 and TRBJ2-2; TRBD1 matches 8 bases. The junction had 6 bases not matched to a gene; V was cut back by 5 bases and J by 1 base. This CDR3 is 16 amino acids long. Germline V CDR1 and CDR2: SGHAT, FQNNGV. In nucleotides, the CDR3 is TGTGCCAGCAGCGCCCGGACAGGGATGAACACCGGGGAGCTGTTTTTT. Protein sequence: CASSARTGMNTGELFF.

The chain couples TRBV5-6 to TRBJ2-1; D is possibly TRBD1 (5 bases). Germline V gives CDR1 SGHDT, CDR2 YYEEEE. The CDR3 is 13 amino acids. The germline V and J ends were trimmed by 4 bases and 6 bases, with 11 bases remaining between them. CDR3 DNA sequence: TGTGCCAGCAGCCCCGACAGCCTCAATGAGCAGTTCTTC. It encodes CASSPDSLNEQFF. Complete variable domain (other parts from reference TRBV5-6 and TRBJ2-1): DAGVTQSPTHLIKTRGQQVTLRCSPKSGHDTVSWYQQALGQGPQFIFQYYEEEERQRGNFPDRFSGHQFPNYSSELNVNALLLGDSALYLCASSPDSLNEQFFGPGTRLTVL.

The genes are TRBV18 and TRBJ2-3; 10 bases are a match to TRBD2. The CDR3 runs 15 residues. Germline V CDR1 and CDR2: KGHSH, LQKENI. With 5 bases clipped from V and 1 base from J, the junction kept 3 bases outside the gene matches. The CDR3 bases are TGTGCCAGCTCAGCAGGGACTAGCGGCACAGATACGCAGTATTTT. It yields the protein CASSAGTSGTDTQYF.

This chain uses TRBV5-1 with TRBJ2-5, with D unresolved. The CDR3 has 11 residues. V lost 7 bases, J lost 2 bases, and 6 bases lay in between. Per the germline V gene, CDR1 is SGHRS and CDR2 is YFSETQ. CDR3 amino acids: CASAEQETQYF. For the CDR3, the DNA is TGCGCCAGCGCGGAACAAGAGACCCAGTACTTC.

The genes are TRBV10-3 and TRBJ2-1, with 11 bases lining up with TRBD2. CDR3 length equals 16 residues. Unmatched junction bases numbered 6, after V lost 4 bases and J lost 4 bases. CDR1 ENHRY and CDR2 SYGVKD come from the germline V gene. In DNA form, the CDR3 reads TGTGCCATCAGTGGTGGACTAGCGGGTGTTTACAATGAGCAGTTCTTC. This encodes CAISGGLAGVYNEQFF.

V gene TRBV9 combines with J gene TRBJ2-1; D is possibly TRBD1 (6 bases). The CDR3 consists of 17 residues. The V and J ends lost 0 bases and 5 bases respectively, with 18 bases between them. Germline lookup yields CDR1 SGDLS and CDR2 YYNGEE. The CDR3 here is CASSVALGAGRDNEQFF. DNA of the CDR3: TGTGCCAGCAGCGTAGCTCTGGGGGCGGGTCGTGACAATGAGCAGTTCTTC.

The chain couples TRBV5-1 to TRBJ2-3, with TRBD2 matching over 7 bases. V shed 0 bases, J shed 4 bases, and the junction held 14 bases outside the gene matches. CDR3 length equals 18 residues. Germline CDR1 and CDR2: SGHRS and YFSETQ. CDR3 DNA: TGCGCCAGCAGCTTGGGGGCGGGAGAGGTTTTCACGGCAGATACGCAGTATTTT. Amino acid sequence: CASSLGAGEVFTADTQYF.

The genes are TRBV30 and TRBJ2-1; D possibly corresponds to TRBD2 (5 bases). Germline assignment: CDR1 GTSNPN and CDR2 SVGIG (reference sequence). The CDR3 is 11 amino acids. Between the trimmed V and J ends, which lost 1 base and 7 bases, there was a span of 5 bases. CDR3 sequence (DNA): TGTGCCTGGAGTGGCGGGAATGAGCAGTTCTTC. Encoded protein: CAWSGGNEQFF.

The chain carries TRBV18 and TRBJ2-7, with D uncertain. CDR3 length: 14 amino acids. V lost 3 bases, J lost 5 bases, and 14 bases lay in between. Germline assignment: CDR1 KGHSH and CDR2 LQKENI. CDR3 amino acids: CASSPTGFYHEQYF. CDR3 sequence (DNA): TGTGCCAGCTCACCCACCGGGTTTTACCACGAGCAGTACTTC.

As DNA, the CDR3 is TGTGCCAGCAGGACTAGCGGGAGAGAGACCCAGTACTTC. Translating it yields CASRTSGRETQYF. V is TRBV6-1 and J is TRBJ2-5; 12 positions match TRBD2. V lost 6 bases, J lost 4 bases, and 0 bases stayed unmatched. Per the germline V gene, CDR1 is MNHNS and CDR2 is SASEGT. CDR3 length: 13 residues.

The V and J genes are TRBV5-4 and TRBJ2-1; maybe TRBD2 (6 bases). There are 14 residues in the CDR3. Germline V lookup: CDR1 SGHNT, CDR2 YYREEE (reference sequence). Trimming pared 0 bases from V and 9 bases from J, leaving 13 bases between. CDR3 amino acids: CASSLAGGRVEQFF. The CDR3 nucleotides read TGTGCCAGCAGCTTGGCCGGGGGAAGGGTTGAGCAGTTCTTC.

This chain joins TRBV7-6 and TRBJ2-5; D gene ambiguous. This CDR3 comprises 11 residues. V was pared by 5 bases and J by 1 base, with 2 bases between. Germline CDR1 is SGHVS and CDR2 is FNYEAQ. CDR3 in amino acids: CASSAQETQYF. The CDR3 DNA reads TGTGCCAGCAGCGCCCAAGAGACCCAGTACTTC.

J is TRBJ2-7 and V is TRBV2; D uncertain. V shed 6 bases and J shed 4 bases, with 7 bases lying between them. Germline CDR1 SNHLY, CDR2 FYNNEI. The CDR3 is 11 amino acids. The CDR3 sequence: CASRDLYEQYF. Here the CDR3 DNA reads TGTGCCAGCAGGGATCTTTACGAGCAGTACTTC.

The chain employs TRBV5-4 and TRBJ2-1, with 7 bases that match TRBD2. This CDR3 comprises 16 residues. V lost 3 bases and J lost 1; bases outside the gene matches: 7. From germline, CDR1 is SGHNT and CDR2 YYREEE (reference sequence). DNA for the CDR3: TGTGCCAGCAGCTACTCGTCTAGCGGTTCCTACAATGAGCAGTTCTTC. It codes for CASSYSSSGSYNEQFF.

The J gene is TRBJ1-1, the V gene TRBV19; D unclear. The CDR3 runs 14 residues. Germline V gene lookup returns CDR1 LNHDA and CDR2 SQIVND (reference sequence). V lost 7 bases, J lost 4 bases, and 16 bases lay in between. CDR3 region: CASKLGHAGTEAFF. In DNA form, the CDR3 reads TGTGCCAGTAAGTTGGGCCACGCGGGCACTGAAGCTTTCTTT.

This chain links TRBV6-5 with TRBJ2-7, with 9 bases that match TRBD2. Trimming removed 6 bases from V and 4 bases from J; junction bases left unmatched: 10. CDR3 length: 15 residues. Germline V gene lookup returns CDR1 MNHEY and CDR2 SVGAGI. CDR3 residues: CASSREAGGFYEQYF. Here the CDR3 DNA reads TGTGCCAGCAGCCGCGAGGCGGGAGGGTTTTACGAGCAGTACTTC.

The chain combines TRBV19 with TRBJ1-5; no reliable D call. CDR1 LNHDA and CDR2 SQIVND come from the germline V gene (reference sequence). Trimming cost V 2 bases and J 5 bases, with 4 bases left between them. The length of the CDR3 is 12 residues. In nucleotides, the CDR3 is TGTGCCAGTAGTATATTTGATCAGCCCCAGCATTTT. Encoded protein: CASSIFDQPQHF.

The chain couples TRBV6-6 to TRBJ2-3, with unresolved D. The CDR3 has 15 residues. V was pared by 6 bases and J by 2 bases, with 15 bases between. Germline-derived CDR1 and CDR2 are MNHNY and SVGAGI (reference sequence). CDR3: CASRPRFTLTDTQYF. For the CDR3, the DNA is TGTGCCAGCAGACCCCGATTCACCCTCACAGATACGCAGTATTTT.

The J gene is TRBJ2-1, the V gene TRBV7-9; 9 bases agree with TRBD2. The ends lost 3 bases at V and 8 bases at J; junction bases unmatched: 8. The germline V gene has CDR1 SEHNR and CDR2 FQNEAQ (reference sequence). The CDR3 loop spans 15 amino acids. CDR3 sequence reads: CASSFTSGRRHEQFF. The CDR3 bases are TGTGCCAGCAGCTTTACCAGCGGGAGGAGGCATGAGCAGTTCTTC.

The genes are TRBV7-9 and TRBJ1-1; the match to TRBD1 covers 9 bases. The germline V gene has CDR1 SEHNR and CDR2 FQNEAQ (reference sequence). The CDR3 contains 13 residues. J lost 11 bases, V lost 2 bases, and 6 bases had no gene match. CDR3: CASSLWDREGAFF. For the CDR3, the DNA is TGTGCCAGCAGCTTATGGGACAGGGAGGGGGCTTTCTTT.

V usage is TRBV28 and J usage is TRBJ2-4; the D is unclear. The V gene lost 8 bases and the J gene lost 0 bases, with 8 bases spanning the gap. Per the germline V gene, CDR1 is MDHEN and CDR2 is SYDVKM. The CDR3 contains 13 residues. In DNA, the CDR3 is TGTGCCAGCGGTTGGGTAGCCAAAAACATTCAGTACTTC. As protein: CASGWVAKNIQYF.

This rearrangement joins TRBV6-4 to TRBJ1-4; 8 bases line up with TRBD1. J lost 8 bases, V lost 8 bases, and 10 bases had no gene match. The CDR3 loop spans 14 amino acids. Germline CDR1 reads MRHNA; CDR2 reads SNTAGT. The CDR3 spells CASGARGLQEKLFF. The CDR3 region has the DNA TGTGCCAGCGGAGCCAGGGGGCTGCAGGAAAAACTGTTTTTT.

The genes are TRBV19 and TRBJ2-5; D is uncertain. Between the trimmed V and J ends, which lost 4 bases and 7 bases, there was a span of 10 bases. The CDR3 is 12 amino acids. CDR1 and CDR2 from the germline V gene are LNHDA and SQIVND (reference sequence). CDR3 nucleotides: TGTGCCAGTAGTAAGCAGTCGGGGACCCAGTACTTC. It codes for CASSKQSGTQYF.